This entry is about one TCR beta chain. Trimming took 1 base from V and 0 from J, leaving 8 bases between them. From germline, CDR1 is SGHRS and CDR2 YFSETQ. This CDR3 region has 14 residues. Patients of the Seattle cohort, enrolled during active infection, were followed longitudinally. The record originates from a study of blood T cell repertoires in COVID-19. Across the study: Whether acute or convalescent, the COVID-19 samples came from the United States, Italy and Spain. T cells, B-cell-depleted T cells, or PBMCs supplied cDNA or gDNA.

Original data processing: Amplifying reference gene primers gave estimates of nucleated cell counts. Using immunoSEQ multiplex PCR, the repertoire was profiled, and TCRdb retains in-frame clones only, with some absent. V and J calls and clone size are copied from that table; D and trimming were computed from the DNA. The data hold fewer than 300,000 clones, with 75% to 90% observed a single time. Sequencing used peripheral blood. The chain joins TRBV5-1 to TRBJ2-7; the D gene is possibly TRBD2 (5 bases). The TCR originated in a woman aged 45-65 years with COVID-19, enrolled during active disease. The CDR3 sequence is CASSLMGSSYEQYF. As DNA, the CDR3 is TGCGCCAGCAGCTTGATGGGGAGCTCCTACGAGCAGTACTTC.